What follows are 10 T cell receptor beta chains derived from one specimen sequenced in a study of graft-versus-host responses after intestinal transplantation. Using immunoSEQ multiplex PCR, the repertoire was profiled, and TCRdb retains in-frame clones only, with some absent. The profile shows under 30,000 clones, around 94% of them singletons. Sequencing used PBMCs, obtained just over 29 days after intestinal transplant. All receptors derive from a human patient who received an intestinal transplant, so some T cells may come from the graft donor.

This rearrangement joins TRBV5-4 to TRBJ1-3; a weak D match, TRBD1 (5 bases). Trimming shortened V by 4 bases and J by 0 bases, and 11 bases separated the two germline ends. This CDR3 region has 15 residues. Germline CDR1 and CDR2: SGHNT and YYREEE (reference sequence). This CDR3 is CASSAGTGSGNTIYF. The CDR3 DNA sequence: TGTGCCAGCAGCGCGGGGACGGGCTCTGGAAACACCATATATTTT.

V gene TRBV11-1 combines with J gene TRBJ2-1; D unclear. V lost 5 bases to trimming and J lost 4 bases, with 12 bases between them. CDR1 and CDR2 (germline): SGHAT, FQDESV (reference sequence). This CDR3 is 14 amino acids long. In nucleotides, the CDR3 is TGTGCCAGCAGCCCGGTGGTTTGGTACAATGAGCAGTTCTTC. Translated: CASSPVVWYNEQFF.

This chain links TRBV29-1 with TRBJ1-2, with TRBD1 matching over 11 bases. J gave up 5 bases and V 3 bases, and 5 bases lay outside the gene matches. Germline V CDR1 and CDR2: SQVTM, ANQGSEA. This CDR3 has 14 residues. The CDR3 sequence is CSVEDRGREYGYTF. The CDR3 region has the DNA TGCAGCGTTGAGGACAGGGGGCGCGAGTATGGCTACACCTTC.

The chain links TRBV19 to TRBJ1-4, with D uncertain. This CDR3 region has 15 residues. Germline assignment: CDR1 LNHDA and CDR2 SQIVND (reference sequence). Deletions cut 5 bases from V and 0 bases from J, with 10 bases between. This chain's CDR3 is CASSARTATNEKLFF. CDR3 DNA: TGTGCCAGTAGTGCCCGGACGGCAACTAATGAAAAACTGTTTTTT. Looking up the rest from reference TRBV19 and TRBJ1-4 gives the full variable domain: DGGITQSPKYLFRKEGQNVTLSCEQNLNHDAMYWYRQDPGQGLRLIYYSQIVNDFQKGDIAEGYSVSREKKESFPLTVTSAQKNPTAFYLCASSARTATNEKLFFGSGTQLSVL.

V gene TRBV28 combines with J gene TRBJ1-3; D gene ambiguous. V dropped 0 bases and J dropped 0 bases, with 6 bases sitting between them. Germline V gene data show CDR1 as MDHEN and CDR2 as SYDVKM. This CDR3 has 15 residues. CDR3 protein: CASSLWDNSGNTIYF. The CDR3 nucleotides are TGTGCCAGCAGTTTATGGGATAACTCTGGAAACACCATATATTTT.

The chain recombines TRBV25-1 with TRBJ2-2; 7 nucleotides align to TRBD2. Germline assignment: CDR1 MGHDK and CDR2 SYGVNS. The J segment lost 4 bases and the V segment lost 3 bases, leaving 5 bases of the junction unmatched. The length of the CDR3 is 15 residues. CDR3 DNA: TGTGCCAGCAGTGACTTGGGAGGGACCACCGGGGAGCTGTTTTTT. This encodes CASSDLGGTTGELFF.

J is TRBJ2-7 and V is TRBV7-9; the D gene could be TRBD1 or TRBD2 (5 bases each). The CDR3 totals 12 residues. The germline V gene has CDR1 SEHNR and CDR2 FQNEAQ (reference sequence). V lost 5 bases and J 3 bases, leaving 8 bases between the germline ends. The CDR3 region is CASSGGGYEQYF. The CDR3 region has the DNA TGTGCCAGCAGCGGTGGGGGCTACGAGCAGTACTTC.

The CDR3 bases are TGCAGCGTCTACAGGGGCAGGGCGGCTGAAGCTTTCTTT. It encodes CSVYRGRAAEAFF. The chain uses TRBV29-1 and TRBJ1-1, with TRBD1 matching over 7 bases. With V trimmed by 6 bases and J by 6 bases, 10 bases remained unmatched. The germline gives CDR1 SQVTM, CDR2 ANQGSEA. The CDR3 consists of 13 residues.

V gene TRBV29-1 combines with J gene TRBJ2-7; 8 bases are shared with TRBD1. Germline V gene data show CDR1 as SQVTM and CDR2 as ANQGSEA. The J segment lost 1 base and the V segment lost 6 bases, leaving 5 bases of the junction unmatched. There are 13 residues in the CDR3. For the CDR3, the DNA is TGCAGCGTAATGACAGGGGCGTCCTACGAGCAGTACTTC. Translation gives CSVMTGASYEQYF.

The rearrangement joins TRBV11-2 to TRBJ2-3, with 10 bases identical to TRBD1. Per germline, CDR1 SGHAT and CDR2 FQNNGV. V gave up 5 bases and J gave up 5 bases; unmatched junction bases: 7. The CDR3 extends over 15 amino acids. The CDR3, as DNA: TGTGCCAGCAGCACAGTTGGACAGGGGGGAGATACGCAGTATTTT. Encoded protein: CASSTVGQGGDTQYF.